This T cell receptor (beta chain) was sequenced during a study of blood T cell repertoires in COVID-19. Study information: Sample material is recorded as cDNA or gDNA derived from T cells, B-cell-depleted T cells, or PBMCs.

Authors' methods: Reference gene primers were amplified, and this amplification served to estimate nucleated cell counts. Clones were sequenced by immunoSEQ multiplex PCR, and TCRdb holds only the in-frame ones, with some missing. That table gives V, J and clone size, and the DNA gave D and trimming. The sample lists 150,000 to 200,000 clones, about 86% seen once, with 4% in the top ten. Germline V gives CDR1 SGHVS, CDR2 FQNEAQ. Trimming cost V 3 bases and J 3 bases, with 8 bases left between them. The CDR3 loop spans 14 amino acids. Sequenced input: peripheral blood. The sequence came from an older woman with acute or convalescent COVID-19. The rearrangement joins TRBV7-8 to TRBJ2-2; no clear D gene. For the CDR3, the DNA is TGTGCCAGCAGCTTCCAGGCCCACACCGGGGAGCTGTTTTTT. Its protein is CASSFQAHTGELFF.